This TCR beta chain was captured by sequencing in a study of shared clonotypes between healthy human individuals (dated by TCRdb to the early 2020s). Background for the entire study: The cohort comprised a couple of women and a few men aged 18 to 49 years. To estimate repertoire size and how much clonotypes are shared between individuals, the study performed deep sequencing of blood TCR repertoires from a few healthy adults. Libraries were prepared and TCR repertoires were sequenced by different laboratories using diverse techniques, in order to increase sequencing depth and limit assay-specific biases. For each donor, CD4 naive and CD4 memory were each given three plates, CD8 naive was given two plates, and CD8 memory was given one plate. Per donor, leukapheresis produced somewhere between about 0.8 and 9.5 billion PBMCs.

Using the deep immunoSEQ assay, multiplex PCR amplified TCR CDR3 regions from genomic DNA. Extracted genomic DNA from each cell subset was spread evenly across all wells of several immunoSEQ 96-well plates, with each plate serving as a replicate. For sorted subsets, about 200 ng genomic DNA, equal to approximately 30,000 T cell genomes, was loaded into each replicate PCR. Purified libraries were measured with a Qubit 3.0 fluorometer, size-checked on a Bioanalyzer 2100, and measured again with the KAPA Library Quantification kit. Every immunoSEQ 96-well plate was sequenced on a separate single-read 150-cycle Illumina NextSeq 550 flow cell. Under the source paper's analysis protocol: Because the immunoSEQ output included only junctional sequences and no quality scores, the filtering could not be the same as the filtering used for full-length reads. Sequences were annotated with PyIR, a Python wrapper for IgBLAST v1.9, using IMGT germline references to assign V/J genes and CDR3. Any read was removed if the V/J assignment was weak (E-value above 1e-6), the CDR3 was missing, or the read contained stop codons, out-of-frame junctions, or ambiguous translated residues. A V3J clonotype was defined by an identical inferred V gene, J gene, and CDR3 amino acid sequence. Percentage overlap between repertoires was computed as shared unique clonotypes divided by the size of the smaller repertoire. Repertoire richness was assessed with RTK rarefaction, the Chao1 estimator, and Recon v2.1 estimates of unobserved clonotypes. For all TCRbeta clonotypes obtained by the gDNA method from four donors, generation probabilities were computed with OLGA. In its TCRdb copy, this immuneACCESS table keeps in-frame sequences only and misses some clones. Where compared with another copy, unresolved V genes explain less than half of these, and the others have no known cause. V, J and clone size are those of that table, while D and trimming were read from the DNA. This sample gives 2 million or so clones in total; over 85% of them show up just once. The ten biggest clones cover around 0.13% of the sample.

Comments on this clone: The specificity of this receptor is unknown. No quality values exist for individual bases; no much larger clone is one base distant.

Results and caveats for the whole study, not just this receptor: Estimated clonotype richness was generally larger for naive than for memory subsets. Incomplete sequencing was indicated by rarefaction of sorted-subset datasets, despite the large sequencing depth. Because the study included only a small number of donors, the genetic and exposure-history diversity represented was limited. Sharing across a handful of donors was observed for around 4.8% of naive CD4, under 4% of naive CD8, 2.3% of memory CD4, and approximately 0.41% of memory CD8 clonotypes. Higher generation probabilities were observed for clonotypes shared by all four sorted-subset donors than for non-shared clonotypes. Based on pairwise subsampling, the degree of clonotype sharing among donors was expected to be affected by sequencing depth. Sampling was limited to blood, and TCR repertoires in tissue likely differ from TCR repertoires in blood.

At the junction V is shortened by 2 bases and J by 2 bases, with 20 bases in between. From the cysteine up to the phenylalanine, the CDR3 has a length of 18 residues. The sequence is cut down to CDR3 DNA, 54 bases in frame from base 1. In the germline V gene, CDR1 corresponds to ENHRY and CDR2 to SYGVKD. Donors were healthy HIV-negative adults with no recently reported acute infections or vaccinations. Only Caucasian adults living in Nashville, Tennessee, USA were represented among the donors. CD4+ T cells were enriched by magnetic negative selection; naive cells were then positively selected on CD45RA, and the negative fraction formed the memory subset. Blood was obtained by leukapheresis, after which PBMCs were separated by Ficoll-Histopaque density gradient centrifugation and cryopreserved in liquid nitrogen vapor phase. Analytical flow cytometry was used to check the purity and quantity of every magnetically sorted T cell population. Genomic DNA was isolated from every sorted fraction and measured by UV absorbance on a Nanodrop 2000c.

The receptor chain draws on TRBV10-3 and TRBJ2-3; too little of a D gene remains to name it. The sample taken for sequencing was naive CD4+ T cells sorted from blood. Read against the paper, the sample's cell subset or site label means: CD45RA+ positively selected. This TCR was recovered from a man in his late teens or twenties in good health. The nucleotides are TGTGCCATCAGTGAGCCAAAAGGTTTCATGCAGGTCACAGATACGCAGTATTTT. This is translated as CAISEPKGFMQVTDTQYF.